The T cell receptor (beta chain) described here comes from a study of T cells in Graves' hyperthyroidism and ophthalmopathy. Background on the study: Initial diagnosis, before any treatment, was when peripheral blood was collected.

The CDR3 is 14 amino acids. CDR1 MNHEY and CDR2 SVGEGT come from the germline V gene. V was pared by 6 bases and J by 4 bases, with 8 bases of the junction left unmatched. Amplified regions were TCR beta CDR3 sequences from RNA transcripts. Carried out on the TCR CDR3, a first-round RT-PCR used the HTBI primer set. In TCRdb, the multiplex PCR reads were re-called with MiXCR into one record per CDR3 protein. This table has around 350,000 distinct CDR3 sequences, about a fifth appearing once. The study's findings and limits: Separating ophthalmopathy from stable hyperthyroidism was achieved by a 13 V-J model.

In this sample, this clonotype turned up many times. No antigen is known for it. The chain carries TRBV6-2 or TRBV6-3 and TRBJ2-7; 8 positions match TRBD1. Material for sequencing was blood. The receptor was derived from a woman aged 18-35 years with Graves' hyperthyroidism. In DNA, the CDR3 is TGTGCCAGCAGAACGGGACAGGAGAGATACGAGCAGTACTTC. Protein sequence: CASRTGQERYEQYF.